This T cell receptor (beta chain) stems from a study of blood T cell repertoires in COVID-19. Study overall: Spain, Italy and the United States supplied samples that represented acute and convalescent COVID-19. T cells, B-cell-depleted T cells, or PBMCs supplied cDNA or gDNA.

Germline CDR1 MNHEY, CDR2 SVGAGI. This CDR3 contains 13 residues. The V gene lost 5 bases and the J gene lost 4 bases, with 11 bases spanning the gap. Authors' methods: Reference gene primer amplification in the assay estimated nucleated cell counts. Measured with immunoSEQ multiplex PCR; TCRdb has only the in-frame clones, and not every one. The V and J calls and clone size come from that table; D and trimming were worked out from the DNA. The repertoire has roughly 120,000 clones, roughly nine tenths of them found once; the top ten carry 25% to 30%. This sequence joins TRBV6-5 and TRBJ1-1, with D possibly being TRBD1 (6 bases). The sequence came from a man in his 70s with active or convalescent COVID-19. The sample was peripheral blood. The CDR3 is CASSPGGATEAFF. The CDR3 nucleotides are TGTGCCAGCAGTCCCGGGGGGGCCACTGAAGCTTTCTTT.